One and the same sample provided the 31 T cell receptor beta chains below, sequenced in a study of cytomegalovirus exposure and HLA in healthy donors. The PCR employed 60 Vbeta primers together with 13 Jbeta primers. Assay used: immunoSEQ multiplex PCR; TCRdb lists only in-frame clones, some missing. The table lists fewer than 200,000 clones. Source material: PBMCs. The receptors were sampled from a young man in good health and CMV-seronegative.

The chain joins TRBV5-1 to TRBJ2-7; 7 nucleotides match TRBD2. The V gene end was trimmed by 0 bases and the J gene end by 4 bases; junction bases not matched to a gene: 4. The germline V gene encodes CDR1 SGHRS and CDR2 YFSETQ. This CDR3 comprises 14 residues. The CDR3 sequence is CASSLAVGGYEQYF. In DNA, the CDR3 is TGCGCCAGCAGCTTGGCCGTCGGGGGGTACGAGCAGTACTTC. Full variable domain (remainder filled in from reference TRBV5-1 and TRBJ2-7): KAGVTQTPRYLIKTRGQQVTLSCSPISGHRSVSWYQQTPGQGLQFLFEYFSETQRNKGNFPGRFSGRQFSNSRSEMNVSTLELGDSALYLCASSLAVGGYEQYFGPGTRLTVT.

This sequence joins TRBV6-1 and TRBJ1-2; D not resolved. The CDR3 length is 13 residues. V was cut by 10 bases and J by 7 bases, with 19 bases left in between. Per the germline V gene, CDR1 is MNHNS and CDR2 is SASEGT. The CDR3 DNA sequence: TGTGCCACCCGCGGCCATCCTCGAGGTGGCTACACCTTC. It translates to CATRGHPRGGYTF.

J is TRBJ2-5 and V is TRBV6-1, with D possibly being TRBD2 (6 bases). The germline V gene has CDR1 MNHNS and CDR2 SASEGT. CDR3 length equals 15 residues. V shed 6 bases and J shed 1 base, with 15 bases lying between them. This CDR3 reads CASSQVAGSQETQYF. In nucleotides, the CDR3 is TGTGCCAGCAGCCAAGTGGCGGGGTCCCAAGAGACCCAGTACTTC.

This rearrangement joins TRBV18 to TRBJ1-5; D is unresolved. The CDR3 runs to 15 residues. Trimming left V 3 bases short and J 0 bases short, with 9 bases between. Germline V CDR1 and CDR2: KGHSH, LQKENI. Written as DNA, the CDR3 is TGTGCCAGCTCACCGAACAAGTATAGCAATCAGCCCCAGCATTTT. Its translation: CASSPNKYSNQPQHF.

The V and J genes are TRBV7-2 and TRBJ1-4; a possible D gene is TRBD1 (5 bases). The CDR3 has 12 residues. Germline V gene sequence: CDR1 SGHTA, CDR2 FQGNSA. Trimming removed 2 bases at V and 12 bases at J, with 10 bases between. The CDR3 spells CASSLYGGELFF. The CDR3 bases are TGTGCCAGCAGCTTATATGGGGGGGAACTGTTTTTT.

The V gene is TRBV30, the J gene TRBJ2-7, with D possibly TRBD2 on 6 matching bases. The CDR3 contains 13 residues. Germline CDR1 GTSNPN, CDR2 SVGIG (reference sequence). Trimming removed 0 bases at V and 2 bases at J, with 8 bases between. CDR3 coding DNA: TGTGCCTGGAGTGTTGGGGGGACCTACGAGCAGTACTTC. The encoded protein is CAWSVGGTYEQYF.

V is TRBV2 and J is TRBJ1-4, with D unclear. CDR1 and CDR2 from the germline V gene are SNHLY and FYNNEI. This CDR3 has 11 amino acids. The V end was cut by 1 base, the J end by 11 bases, with 5 bases between. The CDR3 here is CASSEGAKLFF. DNA of the CDR3: TGTGCCAGCAGTGAAGGGGCGAAACTGTTTTTT.

The chain is built from TRBV9 and TRBJ1-5; the match to TRBD1 covers 8 bases. The CDR3 is made up of 14 amino acids. Germline V gene data show CDR1 as SGDLS and CDR2 as YYNGEE. With 4 bases clipped from V and 7 bases from J, the junction kept 7 bases outside the gene matches. CDR3 region: CASSFGPGGQPQHF. The CDR3 DNA is TGTGCCAGCAGCTTCGGCCCAGGGGGCCAGCCCCAGCATTTT.

The DNA of the CDR3 is TGTGCCAGCTCACCCAGTCTAGCGGGGGACAATGAGCAGTTCTTC. It yields the protein CASSPSLAGDNEQFF. The chain joins TRBV18 to TRBJ2-1; 10 nucleotides match TRBD2. This CDR3 comprises 15 residues. Germline V CDR1 and CDR2: KGHSH, LQKENI. The V and J ends lost 3 bases and 5 bases, in that order; junction bases with no gene match: 4.

The chain is built from TRBV7-2 and TRBJ2-2; D unresolved. The V gene lost 7 bases and the J gene lost 6 bases, with 12 bases spanning the gap. CDR3 length: 13 residues. Germline V gene lookup returns CDR1 SGHTA and CDR2 FQGNSA. CDR3 loop: CASTPRTSGELFF. CDR3 nucleotide sequence: TGTGCCAGCACCCCGCGAACCTCCGGGGAGCTGTTTTTT.

The V gene is TRBV29-1, the J gene TRBJ1-2, with 8 bases identical to TRBD1. The germline gives CDR1 SQVTM, CDR2 ANQGSEA. The V gene end was trimmed by 3 bases and the J gene end by 8 bases; junction bases not matched to a gene: 11. This CDR3 has 14 residues. DNA of the CDR3: TGCAGCGTTGAGTATGCGGACAGGGTCTTCGGCTACACCTTC. Translation gives CSVEYADRVFGYTF. Drawing the rest from reference TRBV29-1 and TRBJ1-2, the complete variable domain is SAVISQKPSRDICQRGTSLTIQCQVDSQVTMMFWYRQQPGQSLTLIATANQGSEATYESGFVIDKFPISRPNLTFSTLTVSNMSPEDSSIYLCSVEYADRVFGYTFGSGTRLTVV.

The rearrangement uses TRBV4-1 and TRBJ2-5, with 10 bases matching TRBD2. Per germline, CDR1 MGHRA and CDR2 YSYEKL. This CDR3 region has 16 residues. Losses at the gene ends were 4 bases for V and 2 bases for J; bases not matched to a gene: 7. In DNA, the CDR3 is TGCGCCAGCAGCCCCTGGCCTAGCGGGAGACAAGAGACCCAGTACTTC. Protein: CASSPWPSGRQETQYF.

J is TRBJ2-5 and V is TRBV5-1; the match to TRBD2 covers 7 bases. Near its end, the DNA agrees better with TRBJ2-7, so the J call may be wrong. The CDR3 is made up of 15 amino acids. Germline CDR1 and CDR2: SGHRS and YFSETQ. The CDR3 DNA reads TGCGCCAGCAGCTTATCTAGCGGAGCGACCTACGAGCAGTACTTC. It translates to CASSLSSGATYEQYF.

The chain recombines TRBV6-6 with TRBJ1-2; TRBD1 aligns across 10 bases. V was clipped by 10 bases and J by 7 bases; unmatched bases: 15. The germline CDR1 and CDR2 sequences are MNHNY and SVGAGI (reference sequence). CDR3 length: 15 residues. The CDR3 bases are TGTGCCAACAAAAACACGGGACAGGGGTCTGGTGGCTACACCTTC. Protein: CANKNTGQGSGGYTF.

The J gene is TRBJ2-6, the V gene TRBV7-2, with D possibly being TRBD1 (6 bases). The V end lost 4 bases, the J end lost 0 bases, and 7 bases lay between the germline ends. CDR3 length: 15 amino acids. Germline V gene sequence: CDR1 SGHTA, CDR2 FQGNSA. The DNA of the CDR3 is TGTGCCAGCAGCTGGACAGTCTCTGGGGCCAACGTCCTGACTTTC. This gives the protein CASSWTVSGANVLTF.

The gene calls are TRBV7-9 and TRBJ2-1; 10 bases fit TRBD2. This CDR3 region has 14 residues. Trimming cost V 6 bases and J 7 bases; bases outside gene matches: 6. Germline CDR1 reads SEHNR; CDR2 reads FQNEAQ (reference sequence). The CDR3 DNA sequence: TGTGCCAGCAGGAGGTTACTAGCGGGGAATGAGCAGTTCTTC. As protein: CASRRLLAGNEQFF.

The V call is TRBV4-1, the J call TRBJ1-4; 8 nucleotides line up with TRBD1. The CDR3 has 15 residues. Germline CDR1 and CDR2: MGHRA and YSYEKL. The ends lost 4 bases at V and 0 bases at J; junction bases unmatched: 1. Here the CDR3 DNA reads TGCGCCAGCAGCCGGACAGGGACAACTAATGAAAAACTGTTTTTT. It is translated as CASSRTGTTNEKLFF.

This chain uses TRBV12-5 with TRBJ2-1; possibly TRBD2 for D (5 bases). V lost 6 bases to trimming and J lost 3 bases, with 15 bases between them. The CDR3 has 15 amino acids. Germline CDR1 and CDR2: LGHNT and FRNRAP. As DNA, the CDR3 is TGTGCTAGTGGAGTGAGGGCGGGTCACTACAATGAGCAGTTCTTC. Encoded protein: CASGVRAGHYNEQFF.

The chain joins TRBV4-2 to TRBJ2-7; 10 positions match TRBD1. Trimming cost V 4 bases and J 0 bases; bases outside gene matches: 6. The CDR3 runs 16 residues. Looked up from germline, CDR1 is LGHNA and CDR2 is YNFKEQ. CDR3 in DNA: TGTGCCAGCAGCCCCGGGACAGGGGCGGGCTCCTACGAGCAGTACTTC. Protein product: CASSPGTGAGSYEQYF.

The V and J genes are TRBV5-1 and TRBJ2-1, with a possible D match to TRBD1 (6 bases). Trimming shortened V by 3 bases and J by 8 bases, and 12 bases separated the two germline ends. CDR1 is SGHRS, CDR2 YFSETQ, per germline. The CDR3 is 13 amino acids. The CDR3 DNA is TGCGCCAGCAGCTCCAGGGGTGGGGATGAGCAGTTCTTC. It is translated as CASSSRGGDEQFF. Supplemented by reference TRBV5-1 and TRBJ2-1, the full variable domain reads KAGVTQTPRYLIKTRGQQVTLSCSPISGHRSVSWYQQTPGQGLQFLFEYFSETQRNKGNFPGRFSGRQFSNSRSEMNVSTLELGDSALYLCASSSRGGDEQFFGPGTRLTVL.

The V and J genes are TRBV4-1 and TRBJ2-7; 8 nucleotides match TRBD2. J gave up 2 bases and V 1 base, and 7 bases lay outside the gene matches. CDR1 and CDR2 (germline): MGHRA, YSYEKL. The CDR3 sequence is 16 residues long. The CDR3 DNA reads TGCGCCAGCAGCCAAGCTTCGGGGGGGCTCCCCTACGAGCAGTACTTC. This encodes CASSQASGGLPYEQYF.

CDR3 bases: TGCGCCAGCAGCAAGGGGACAGGGAATCGGGCTTTCTTT. It yields the protein CASSKGTGNRAFF. This rearrangement joins TRBV5-1 to TRBJ1-1, with 9 bases that match TRBD1. Germline V lookup: CDR1 SGHRS, CDR2 YFSETQ. V lost 4 bases and J lost 11; bases outside the gene matches: 9. This CDR3 is built from 13 residues.

This chain joins TRBV5-1 and TRBJ2-1; 15 nucleotides line up with TRBD2. The CDR3 length is 18 residues. Germline V gene lookup returns CDR1 SGHRS and CDR2 YFSETQ. J lost 1 base, V lost 2 bases, and 4 bases had no gene match. This CDR3 reads CASSFPGLAGGSYNEQFF. The CDR3 nucleotides are TGCGCCAGCAGCTTTCCGGGACTAGCGGGGGGATCCTACAATGAGCAGTTCTTC.

This chain uses TRBV13 with TRBJ1-6; D unresolved. The V end lost 3 bases, the J end lost 7 bases, and 13 bases lay between the germline ends. The germline CDR1 and CDR2 sequences are PRHDT and FYEKMQ (reference sequence). The CDR3 is made up of 15 amino acids. The chain's CDR3 is CASSFSGFMNSPLHF. In DNA form, the CDR3 reads TGTGCCAGCAGCTTTTCGGGGTTTATGAATTCACCCCTCCACTTT.

The chain links TRBV13 to TRBJ2-7; tentative D call: TRBD1 (5 bases). This CDR3 contains 14 residues. V was cut by 4 bases and J by 2 bases, with 12 bases left in between. Germline-derived CDR1 and CDR2 are PRHDT and FYEKMQ (reference sequence). CDR3 nucleotides: TGTGCCAGCAGCTCGACAGTGGTTCCCTACGAGCAGTACTTC. The encoded protein is CASSSTVVPYEQYF. Complete variable domain (other parts from reference TRBV13 and TRBJ2-7): AAGVIQSPRHLIKEKRETATLKCYPIPRHDTVYWYQQGPGQDPQFLISFYEKMQSDKGSIPDRFSAQQFSDYHSELNMSSLELGDSALYFCASSSTVVPYEQYFGPGTRLTVT.

The chain recombines TRBV5-4 with TRBJ2-3; TRBD2 agrees at 8 bases. Germline CDR1 reads SGHNT; CDR2 reads YYREEE (reference sequence). The CDR3 spans 15 residues. The V and J ends lost 4 bases and 1 base, in that order; junction bases with no gene match: 5. Here the CDR3 DNA reads TGTGCCAGCAGCGTCACGGGACTAGGCACAGATACGCAGTATTTT. Its translation is CASSVTGLGTDTQYF.

This rearrangement joins TRBV23-1 to TRBJ1-2; the match to TRBD1 covers 7 bases. TRBV23-1 is assigned to the ORF class and has an uncertain function. CDR3 length: 19 residues. Trimming removed 2 bases from V and 1 base from J; junction bases left unmatched: 16. For the CDR3, the DNA is TGCGCCAGCAGTCAAGACGGTGGACAGGACCCGATTATTAACTATGGCTACACCTTC. It codes for CASSQDGGQDPIINYGYTF.

This rearrangement joins TRBV7-6 to TRBJ2-7; 8 positions agree with TRBD2. The CDR3 has 15 residues. Trimming took 5 bases from V and 0 from J; bases not matched to a gene: 6. Germline V gene lookup returns CDR1 SGHVS and CDR2 FNYEAQ. This CDR3 reads CASSPTSGSSYEQYF. The CDR3 DNA follows: TGTGCCAGCAGCCCTACGAGCGGGAGCTCCTACGAGCAGTACTTC.

V gene TRBV5-5 combines with J gene TRBJ1-1; D gene unclear. The CDR3 has 14 amino acids. CDR1 and CDR2 (germline): SGHKS, YYEKEE (reference sequence). The germline V and J ends were trimmed by 6 bases and 0 bases, with 12 bases remaining between them. CDR3 in amino acids: CASILWTVNTEAFF. CDR3 coding DNA: TGTGCCAGCATCCTATGGACTGTGAACACTGAAGCTTTCTTT.

The J gene is TRBJ2-7, the V gene TRBV7-9; 8 bases align to TRBD2. The CDR3 covers 15 residues. The germline V gene has CDR1 SEHNR and CDR2 FQNEAQ (reference sequence). V was clipped by 5 bases and J by 1 base; unmatched bases: 7. The CDR3: CASSRGGTDSYEQYF. CDR3 nucleotides: TGTGCCAGCAGCCGGGGGGGGACGGATTCCTACGAGCAGTACTTC.

Comment on this clone: This likely comes from a read error, as the CDR3 has no conserved phenylalanine or tryptophan at its end. The limits of the CDR3 on the DNA are not certain, so only TCRdb's listed CDR3 is given. This chain joins TRBV30 and TRBJ2-3; TRBD2 is taken as the D call from the table, unchecked against the DNA. CDR1 is GTSNPN and CDR2 is SVGIG in the germline V gene (reference sequence). Counting both end residues, the CDR3 totals 12 amino acids. The CDR3 protein is CACKLAGGPRVV.